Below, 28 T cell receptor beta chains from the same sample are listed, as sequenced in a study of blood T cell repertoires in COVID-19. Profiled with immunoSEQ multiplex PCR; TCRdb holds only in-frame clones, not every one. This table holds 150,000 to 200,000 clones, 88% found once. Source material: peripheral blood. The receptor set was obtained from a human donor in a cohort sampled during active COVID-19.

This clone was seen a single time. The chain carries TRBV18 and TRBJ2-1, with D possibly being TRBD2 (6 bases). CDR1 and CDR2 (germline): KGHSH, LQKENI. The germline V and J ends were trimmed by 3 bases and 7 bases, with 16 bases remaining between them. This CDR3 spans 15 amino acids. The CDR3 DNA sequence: TGTGCCAGCTCACCTGCTGGACTATTGGGGAATGAGCAGTTCTTC. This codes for CASSPAGLLGNEQFF.

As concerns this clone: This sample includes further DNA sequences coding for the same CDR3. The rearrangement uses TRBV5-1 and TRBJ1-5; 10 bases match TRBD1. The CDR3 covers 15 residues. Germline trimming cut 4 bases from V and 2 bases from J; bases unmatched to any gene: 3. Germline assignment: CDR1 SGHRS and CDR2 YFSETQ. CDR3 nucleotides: TGCGCCAGCAGCCCCGGGACAGGGGGCAATCAGCCCCAGCATTTT. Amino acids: CASSPGTGGNQPQHF. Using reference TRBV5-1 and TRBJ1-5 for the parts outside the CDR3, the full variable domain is KAGVTQTPRYLIKTRGQQVTLSCSPISGHRSVSWYQQTPGQGLQFLFEYFSETQRNKGNFPGRFSGRQFSNSRSEMNVSTLELGDSALYLCASSPGTGGNQPQHFGDGTRLSIL.

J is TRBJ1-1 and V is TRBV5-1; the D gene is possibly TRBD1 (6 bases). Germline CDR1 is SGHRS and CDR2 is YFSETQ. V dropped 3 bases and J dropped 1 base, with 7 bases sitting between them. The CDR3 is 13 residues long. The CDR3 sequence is CASSYRENTEAFF. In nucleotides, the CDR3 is TGCGCCAGCAGCTACAGGGAGAACACTGAAGCTTTCTTT.

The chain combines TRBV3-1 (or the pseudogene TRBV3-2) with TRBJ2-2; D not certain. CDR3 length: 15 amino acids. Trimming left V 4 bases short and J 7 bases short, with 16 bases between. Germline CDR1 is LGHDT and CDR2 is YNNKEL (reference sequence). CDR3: CASSPQIPGGGELFF. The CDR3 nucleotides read TGTGCCAGCAGCCCTCAAATTCCGGGTGGCGGGGAGCTGTTTTTT.

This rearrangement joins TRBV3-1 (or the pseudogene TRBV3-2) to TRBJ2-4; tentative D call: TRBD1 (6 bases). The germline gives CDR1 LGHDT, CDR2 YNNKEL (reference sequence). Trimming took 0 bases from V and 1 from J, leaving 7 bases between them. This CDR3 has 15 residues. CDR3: CASSQETGAKNIQYF. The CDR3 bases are TGTGCCAGCAGCCAAGAAACAGGGGCCAAAAACATTCAGTACTTC.

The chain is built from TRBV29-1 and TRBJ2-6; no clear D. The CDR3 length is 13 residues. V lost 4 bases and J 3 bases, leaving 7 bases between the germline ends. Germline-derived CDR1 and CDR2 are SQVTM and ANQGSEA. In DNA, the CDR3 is TGCAGCGTTGCCGGCGGTGGGGCCAACGTCCTGACTTTC. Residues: CSVAGGGANVLTF.

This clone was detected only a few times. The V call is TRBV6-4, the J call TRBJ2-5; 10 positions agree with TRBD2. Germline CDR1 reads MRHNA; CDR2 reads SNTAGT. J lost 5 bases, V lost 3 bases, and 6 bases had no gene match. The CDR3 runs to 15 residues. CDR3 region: CASSEIAGGVETQYF. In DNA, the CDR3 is TGTGCCAGCAGTGAAATAGCGGGGGGTGTGGAGACCCAGTACTTC.

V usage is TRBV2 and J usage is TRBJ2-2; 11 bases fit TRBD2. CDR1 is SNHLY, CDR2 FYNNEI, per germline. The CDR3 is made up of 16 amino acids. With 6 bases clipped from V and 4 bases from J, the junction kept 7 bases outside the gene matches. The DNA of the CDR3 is TGTGCCAGCAGGGCTGGACTAGCGGGTTCCACCGGGGAGCTGTTTTTT. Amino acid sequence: CASRAGLAGSTGELFF.

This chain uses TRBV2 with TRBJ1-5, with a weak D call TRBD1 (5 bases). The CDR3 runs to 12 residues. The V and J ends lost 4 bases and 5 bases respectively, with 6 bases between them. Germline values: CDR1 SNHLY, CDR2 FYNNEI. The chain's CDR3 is CASSGGDQPQHF. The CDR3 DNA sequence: TGTGCCAGCAGTGGGGGCGATCAGCCCCAGCATTTT.

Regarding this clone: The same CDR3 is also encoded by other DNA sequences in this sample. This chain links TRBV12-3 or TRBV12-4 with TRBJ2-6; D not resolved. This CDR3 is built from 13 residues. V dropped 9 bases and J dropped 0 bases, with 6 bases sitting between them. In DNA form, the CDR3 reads TGTGCCAGTAGAGGCTCTGGGGCCAACGTCCTGACTTTC. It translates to CASRGSGANVLTF.

Written as DNA, the CDR3 is TGTGCCAGCACCCTGCCAGTGAACACTGAAGCTTTCTTT. Its translation is CASTLPVNTEAFF. This chain joins TRBV7-9 and TRBJ1-1; no definite D call. Germline lookup yields CDR1 SEHNR and CDR2 FQNEAQ (reference sequence). V lost 7 bases, J lost 0 bases, and 9 bases lay in between. The CDR3 length is 13 residues.

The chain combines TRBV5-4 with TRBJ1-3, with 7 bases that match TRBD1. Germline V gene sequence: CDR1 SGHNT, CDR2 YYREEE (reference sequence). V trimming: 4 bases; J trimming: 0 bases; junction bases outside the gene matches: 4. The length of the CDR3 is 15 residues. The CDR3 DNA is TGTGCCAGCAGCGCCGGGACAGCCTCTGGAAACACCATATATTTT. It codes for CASSAGTASGNTIYF.

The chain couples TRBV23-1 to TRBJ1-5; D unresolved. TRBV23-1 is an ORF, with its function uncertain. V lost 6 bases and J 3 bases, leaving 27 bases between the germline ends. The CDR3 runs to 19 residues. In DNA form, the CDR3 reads TGCGCCAGCAGCAGATCTCTCCGACTTTCACCCGACCTCAATCAGCCCCAGCATTTT. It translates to CASSRSLRLSPDLNQPQHF.

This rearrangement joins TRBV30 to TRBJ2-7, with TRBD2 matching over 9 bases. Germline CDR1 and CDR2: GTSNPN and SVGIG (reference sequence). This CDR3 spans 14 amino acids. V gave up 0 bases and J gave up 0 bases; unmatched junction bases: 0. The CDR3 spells CAWSVSGSSYEQYF. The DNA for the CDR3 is TGTGCCTGGAGTGTTAGCGGGAGCTCCTACGAGCAGTACTTC.

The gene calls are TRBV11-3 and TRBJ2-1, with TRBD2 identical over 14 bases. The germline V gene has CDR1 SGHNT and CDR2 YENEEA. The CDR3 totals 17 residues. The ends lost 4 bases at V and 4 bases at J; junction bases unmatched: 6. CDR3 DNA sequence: TGTGCCAGCAGCTCCCAGACTAGCGGGGGGGCGTACAATGAGCAGTTCTTC. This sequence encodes CASSSQTSGGAYNEQFF.

The DNA for the CDR3 is TGTGCCAGTAGGACAGAGGTGGGAACCTATGGCTACACCTTC. This codes for CASRTEVGTYGYTF. The chain has TRBV19 and TRBJ1-2; a weak D match, TRBD1 (5 bases). This CDR3 is 14 amino acids long. Germline V gene data show CDR1 as LNHDA and CDR2 as SQIVND (reference sequence). Trimming took 6 bases from V and 4 from J, leaving 15 bases between them. Drawing the rest from reference TRBV19 and TRBJ1-2, the complete variable domain is DGGITQSPKYLFRKEGQNVTLSCEQNLNHDAMYWYRQDPGQGLRLIYYSQIVNDFQKGDIAEGYSVSREKKESFPLTVTSAQKNPTAFYLCASRTEVGTYGYTFGSGTRLTVV.

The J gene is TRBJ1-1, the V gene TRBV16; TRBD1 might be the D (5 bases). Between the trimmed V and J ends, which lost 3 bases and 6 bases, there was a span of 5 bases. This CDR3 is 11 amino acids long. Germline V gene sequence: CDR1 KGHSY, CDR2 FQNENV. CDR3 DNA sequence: TGTGCCAGCAGCCAGGGGCCTGAAGCTTTCTTT. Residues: CASSQGPEAFF.

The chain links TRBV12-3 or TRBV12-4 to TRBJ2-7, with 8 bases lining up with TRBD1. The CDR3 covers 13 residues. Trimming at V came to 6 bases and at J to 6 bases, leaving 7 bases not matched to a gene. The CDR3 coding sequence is TGTGCCAGCAGACGGACAGGGACCGGCGAGCAGTACTTC. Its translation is CASRRTGTGEQYF.

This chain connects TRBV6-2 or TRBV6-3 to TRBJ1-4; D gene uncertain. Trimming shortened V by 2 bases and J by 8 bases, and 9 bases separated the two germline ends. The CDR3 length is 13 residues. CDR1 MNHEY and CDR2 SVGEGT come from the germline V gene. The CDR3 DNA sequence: TGTGCCAGCAGTTACGGCGGAGGAGAAAAACTGTTTTTT. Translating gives CASSYGGGEKLFF.

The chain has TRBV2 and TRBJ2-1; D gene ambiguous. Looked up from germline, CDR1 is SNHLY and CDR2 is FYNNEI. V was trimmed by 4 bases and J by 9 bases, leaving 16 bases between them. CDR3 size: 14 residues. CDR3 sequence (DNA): TGTGCCAGCAGTGGACTTTTTACTTCGGGTGAGCAGTTCTTC. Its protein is CASSGLFTSGEQFF. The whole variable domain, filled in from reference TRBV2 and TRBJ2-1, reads EPEVTQTPSHQVTQMGQEVILRCVPISNHLYFYWYRQILGQKVEFLVSFYNNEISEKSEIFDDQFSVERPDGSNFTLKIRSTKLEDSAMYFCASSGLFTSGEQFFGPGTRLTVL.

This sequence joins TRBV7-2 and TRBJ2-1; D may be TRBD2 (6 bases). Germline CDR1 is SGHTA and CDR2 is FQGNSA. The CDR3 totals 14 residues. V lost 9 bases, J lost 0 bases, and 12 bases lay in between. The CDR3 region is CASMAGSSYNEQFF. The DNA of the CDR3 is TGTGCCAGTATGGCGGGGAGCTCCTACAATGAGCAGTTCTTC.

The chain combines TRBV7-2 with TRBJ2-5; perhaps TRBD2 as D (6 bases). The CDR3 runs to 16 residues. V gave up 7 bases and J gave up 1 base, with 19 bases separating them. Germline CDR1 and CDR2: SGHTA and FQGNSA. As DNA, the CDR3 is TGTGCCAGCACCCTAACTCCCGGGGGTCTCCAAGAGACCCAGTACTTC. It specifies CASTLTPGGLQETQYF.

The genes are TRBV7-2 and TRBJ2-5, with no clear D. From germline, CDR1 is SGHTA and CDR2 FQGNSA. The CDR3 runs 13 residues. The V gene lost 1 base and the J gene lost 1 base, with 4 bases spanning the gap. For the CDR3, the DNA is TGTGCCAGCAGCTTAGGCGGCCAAGAGACCCAGTACTTC. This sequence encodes CASSLGGQETQYF. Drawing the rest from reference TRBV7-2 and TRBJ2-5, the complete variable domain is GAGVSQSPSNKVTEKGKDVELRCDPISGHTALYWYRQSLGQGLEFLIYFQGNSAPDKSGLPSDRFSAERTGGSVSTLTIQRTQQEDSAVYLCASSLGGQETQYFGPGTRLLVL.

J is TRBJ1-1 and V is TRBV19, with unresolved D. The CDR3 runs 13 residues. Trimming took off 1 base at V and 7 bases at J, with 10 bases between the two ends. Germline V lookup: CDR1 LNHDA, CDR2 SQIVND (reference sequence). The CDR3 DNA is TGTGCCAGTAGTATAGCCCCAGCAGGTGAAGCTTTCTTT. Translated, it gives CASSIAPAGEAFF.

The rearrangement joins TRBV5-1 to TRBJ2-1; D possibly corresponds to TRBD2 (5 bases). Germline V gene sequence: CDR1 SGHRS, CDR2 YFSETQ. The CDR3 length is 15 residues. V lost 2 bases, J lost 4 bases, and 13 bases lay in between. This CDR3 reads CASSFLALEYNEQFF. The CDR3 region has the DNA TGCGCCAGCAGCTTCCTAGCCTTAGAGTACAATGAGCAGTTCTTC.

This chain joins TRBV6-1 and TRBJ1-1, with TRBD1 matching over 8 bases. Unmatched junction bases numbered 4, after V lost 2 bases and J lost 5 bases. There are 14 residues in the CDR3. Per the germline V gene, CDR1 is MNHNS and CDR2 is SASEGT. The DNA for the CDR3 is TGTGCCAGCAGTGAACAGGGGGCTGTGACTGAAGCTTTCTTT. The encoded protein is CASSEQGAVTEAFF.

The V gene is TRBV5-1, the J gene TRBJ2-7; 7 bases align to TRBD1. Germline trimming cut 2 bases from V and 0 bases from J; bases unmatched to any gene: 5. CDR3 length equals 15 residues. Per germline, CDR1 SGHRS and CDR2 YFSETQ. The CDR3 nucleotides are TGCGCCAGCAGCTTAGAACAGGGGTTCTCCTACGAGCAGTACTTC. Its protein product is CASSLEQGFSYEQYF.

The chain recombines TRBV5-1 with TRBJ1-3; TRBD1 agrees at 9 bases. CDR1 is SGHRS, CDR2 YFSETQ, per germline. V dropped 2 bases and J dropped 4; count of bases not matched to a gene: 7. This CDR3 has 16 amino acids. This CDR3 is CASSFEGTGRGNTIYF. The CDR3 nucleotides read TGCGCCAGCAGCTTTGAAGGGACAGGGCGAGGAAACACCATATATTTT.